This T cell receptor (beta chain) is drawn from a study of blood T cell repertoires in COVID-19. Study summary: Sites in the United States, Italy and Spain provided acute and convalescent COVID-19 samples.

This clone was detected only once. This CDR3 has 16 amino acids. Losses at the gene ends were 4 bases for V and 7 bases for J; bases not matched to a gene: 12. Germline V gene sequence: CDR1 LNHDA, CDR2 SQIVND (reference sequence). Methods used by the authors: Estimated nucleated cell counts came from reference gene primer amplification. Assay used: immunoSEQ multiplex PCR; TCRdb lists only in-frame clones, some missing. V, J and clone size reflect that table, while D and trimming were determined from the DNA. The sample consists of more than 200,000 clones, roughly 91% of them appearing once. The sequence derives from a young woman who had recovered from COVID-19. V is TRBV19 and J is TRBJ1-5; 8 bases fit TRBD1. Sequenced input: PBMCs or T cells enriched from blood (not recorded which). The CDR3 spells CASSTRQQGERQPQHF. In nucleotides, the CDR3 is TGTGCCAGTAGTACCCGACAACAGGGGGAAAGGCAGCCCCAGCATTTT.